This T cell receptor (beta chain) was identified in a study of blood T cell repertoires in COVID-19. Study-level information: Material from acute and convalescent COVID-19 was sourced from the United States, Italy and Spain. The analysed material was cDNA or gDNA that came from T cells, B-cell-depleted T cells, or PBMCs.

This CDR3 has 15 amino acids. V shed 1 base, J shed 6 bases, and the junction held 7 bases outside the gene matches. The germline gives CDR1 GTSNPN, CDR2 SVGIG (reference sequence). In the authors' workflow: Scientists estimated how many nucleated cells there were by amplifying reference gene primers. The protocol was immunoSEQ multiplex PCR, while the TCRdb copy is restricted to in-frame clones and leaves out a portion. Clonal size and the V and J genes are those of that table, whereas D and trimming came from the DNA. This sample has about 94,000 clones, with around 90% found just once. What was sequenced was peripheral blood. V is TRBV30 and J is TRBJ1-1, with TRBD1 matching over 11 bases. The clonotype comes from a woman over 75 with acute or convalescent COVID-19. The CDR3 is CAWSAKDRGLAEAFF. The CDR3, as DNA: TGTGCCTGGAGTGCCAAGGACAGGGGGCTCGCTGAAGCTTTCTTT.